This T cell receptor beta chain was identified in a study of T cell changes during pregnancy in multiple sclerosis. The germline V gene has CDR1 SGHVS and CDR2 FQNEAQ. Trimming at V came to 3 bases and at J to 5 bases, leaving 8 bases not matched to a gene. This CDR3 region has 15 residues. The assay was immunoSEQ multiplex PCR, and TCRdb's table has in-frame clones only and misses some. The sample has about 44,000 clones; approximately 96% are singletons. Sequences were derived from peripheral blood, sampled in the second trimester of pregnancy. The sequence was obtained from a female donor with multiple sclerosis, enrolled in a pregnancy study. The rearrangement links TRBV7-8 to TRBJ2-7, with 9 nucleotides matching TRBD1. CDR3 sequence reads: CASSLAPGQGHEQYF. The DNA of the CDR3 is TGTGCCAGCAGCTTGGCTCCGGGACAGGGCCACGAGCAGTACTTC.